Described below is a single T cell receptor beta chain sequence and its context. The data originate from a study of T-cell memory formation after mild COVID-19. Constant-segment-primed 5'RACE gave TCR alpha and TCR beta cDNA libraries with sample barcodes and UMIs. Each CDR3 protein gets one entry after TCRdb re-called the 5' RACE reads with MiXCR. The table records about 390,000 distinct CDR3 sequences, 21% of them present only once. The CDR3 sequence is 19 residues long. Germline loops: CDR1 DFQATT, CDR2 SNEGSKA (reference sequence). Trimming cost V 6 bases and J 0 bases, with 27 bases left between them.

This chain connects TRBV20-1 to TRBJ2-1, with a tentative D call TRBD2 (7 bases). Sequencing input: PBMCs or a T cell subset sorted from them (not recorded which). The TCR was taken from an adult woman who had mild COVID-19 (a few samples of this study predate the infection). Cell type and time point are not known. The CDR3 DNA reads TGCAGTGCACCCATGGGTCCGGGGGGCCCCTTTCTCTCCTACAATGAGCAGTTCTTC. The encoded protein is CSAPMGPGGPFLSYNEQFF.